This TCR beta chain was obtained from a study of CD8 T cells in ankylosing spondylitis. General study results and limits: Certain motif variants had earlier been reported in reactive arthritis synovial fluid and blood.

TCRdb re-called the 5' RACE reads through MiXCR, storing one row per CDR3 protein. The repertoire consists of around 340,000 distinct CDR3 sequences, with 20% occurring once and the leading ten covering approximately 14%. A remark on this clonotype: Its antigen is unknown.

The CDR3 spans 13 residues. The V and J ends lost 0 bases and 10 bases respectively, with 12 bases between them. This receptor was obtained from a male donor with ankylosing spondylitis or in good health (not recorded which). Sequenced input: blood, either unsorted or a sorted T cell fraction (not recorded which). The rearrangement uses TRBV12-3 or TRBV12-4 and TRBJ1-1, with no clear D. The CDR3 is CASSLAGGSGAFF. CDR3 nucleotide sequence: TGTGCCAGCAGTTTAGCGGGAGGCTCGGGAGCTTTCTTT.